Following are 3 T cell receptor beta chains from one sample sequenced in a study of CD8 T cells in ankylosing spondylitis. TCRdb called the 5' RACE reads again in MiXCR, with one record for every CDR3 protein. This sample carries fewer than 180,000 distinct CDR3 sequences, about 42% of them seen once, and the ten largest clones take 13% to 15%. Sequenced: synovial fluid, either unsorted or a sorted T cell fraction (not recorded which). The source is a male donor with ankylosing spondylitis.

The genes are TRBV12-3 or TRBV12-4 and TRBJ2-4; TRBD2 aligns across 13 bases. The V and J ends lost 1 base and 5 bases, in that order; junction bases with no gene match: 2. This CDR3 spans 16 amino acids. Here the CDR3 reads CASSLGLAGGQNIQYF. The DNA of the CDR3 is TGTGCCAGCAGTTTAGGACTAGCGGGAGGTCAAAACATTCAGTACTTC.

J is TRBJ2-1 and V is TRBV28; no definite D call. This CDR3 has 11 amino acids. Germline loops: CDR1 MDHEN, CDR2 SYDVKM. V shed 3 bases and J shed 9 bases, with 6 bases lying between them. Written as DNA, the CDR3 is TGTGCCAGCAGTTTCGCCCCTGAGCAGTTCTTC. This gives the protein CASSFAPEQFF.

The V gene is TRBV12-3 or TRBV12-4, the J gene TRBJ1-6; 9 nucleotides match TRBD1. The CDR3 sequence is 15 residues long. V was clipped by 5 bases and J by 7 bases; unmatched bases: 6. CDR3 protein: CASSPGQGRNSPLHF. CDR3 nucleotides: TGTGCCAGCAGTCCGGGACAGGGTCGAAATTCACCCCTCCACTTT.